A selection of T cell receptor beta chains follows, all from one sample in a study of T cell changes during pregnancy in multiple sclerosis. TCRdb's copy holds only in-frame clones and misses some; the assay was immunoSEQ multiplex PCR. The table has 33,000 or so clones, around nine tenths seen once; the top ten hold 5.5% to 7%. The starting material was CD8+ T cells from peripheral blood mononuclear cells, obtained in the second trimester of pregnancy. Receptors were obtained from a female donor with multiple sclerosis, enrolled in a pregnancy study. Each CDR3 is given with its conserved first and last residue. A D gene is named only where the DNA matches it firmly. Clone size is shown for a subset of rows, as once, few, many or a class of expanded clone.

abundance | j_gene | v_gene | d_gene | CDR3aa | CDR3nt
- | TRBJ2-1 | TRBV4-1 | TRBD2 | CASRLAGGNEQFF | TGCGCCAGCAGGTTAGCGGGAGGCAATGAGCAGTTCTTC
- | TRBJ2-1 | TRBV6-5 | TRBD2 | CASGLAGGFNEQFF | TGTGCCAGCGGACTAGCGGGAGGTTTCAATGAGCAGTTCTTC
- | TRBJ1-1 | TRBV29-1 | - | CSVEQGEATEAFF | TGCAGCGTTGAACAAGGGGAGGCAACTGAAGCTTTCTTT
- | TRBJ2-3 | TRBV15 | TRBD2 | CATREKTSGTTDTQYF | TGTGCCACCAGGGAAAAAACTAGCGGGACAACAGATACGCAGTATTTT
- | TRBJ2-7 | TRBV11-3 | TRBD1 | CASSPPLGQGAYEQYF | TGTGCCAGCAGCCCCCCGCTGGGACAGGGGGCGTACGAGCAGTACTTC
- | TRBJ2-3 | TRBV7-3 | TRBD2 | CASSHLAGADTQYF | TGTGCCAGCAGCCATCTAGCGGGAGCGGATACGCAGTATTTT
- | TRBJ2-1 | TRBV10-3 | - | CAISEGGNEQFF | TGTGCCATCAGTGAAGGGGGAAATGAGCAGTTCTTC
- | TRBJ2-3 | TRBV4-3 | - | CASSQDQYTQYF | TGCGCCAGCAGCCAAGATCAATATACGCAGTATTTT
- | TRBJ1-2 | TRBV7-9 | - | CASSLGTYGYTF | TGTGCCAGCAGCTTGGGCACCTATGGCTACACCTTC
- | TRBJ2-7 | TRBV28 | - | CASSFTGVEQYF | TGTGCCAGCAGTTTTACGGGAGTCGAGCAGTACTTC
- | TRBJ2-1 | TRBV27 | TRBD2 | CASSYQTSVRNEQFF | TGTGCCAGCAGTTACCAGACTAGCGTGAGGAATGAGCAGTTCTTC
- | TRBJ2-3 | TRBV12-2 | - | CASRLWRNRLAGGRSDTQYF | TGTGCAAGTCGCTTATGGAGGAATAGACTAGCGGGAGGTAGATCGGATACGCAGTATTTT
once | TRBJ2-3 | TRBV7-2 | TRBD2 | CASSPRTSGTTDTQYF | TGTGCCAGCAGCCCTCGGACTAGCGGGACCACAGATACGCAGTATTTT
- | TRBJ1-1 | TRBV16 | - | CASSNLNQGTEAFF | TGTGCCAGCAGCAATTTGAACCAGGGAACTGAAGCTTTCTTT
- | TRBJ2-1 | TRBV7-3 | - | CASSPVWGTNEQFF | TGTGCCAGCAGCCCAGTGTGGGGCACCAATGAGCAGTTCTTC
once | TRBJ2-1 | TRBV29-1 | - | CSAMGASYNEQFF | TGCAGTGCCATGGGGGCTTCCTACAATGAGCAGTTCTTC
- | TRBJ2-1 | TRBV2 | TRBD2 | CASSWTSGSQSYNEQFF | TGTGCCAGCAGTTGGACTAGCGGGAGTCAATCCTACAATGAGCAGTTCTTC
- | TRBJ2-3 | TRBV7-2 | - | CASSLARLVLSVDTQYF | TGTGCCAGCAGCTTAGCCCGACTAGTATTGAGCGTAGATACGCAGTATTTT
- | TRBJ2-1 | TRBV5-1 | TRBD2 | CASSLGSSGLHEQFF | TGCGCCAGCAGCTTGGGCTCTAGCGGGCTGCATGAGCAGTTCTTC
- | TRBJ2-1 | TRBV27 | TRBD2 | CASSLLLAAHNEQFF | TGTGCCAGCAGTCTTCTTCTAGCGGCCCACAATGAGCAGTTCTTC
- | TRBJ2-1 | TRBV4-1 | TRBD2 | CASSQGSSGNNEQFF | TGCGCCAGCAGCCAAGGGTCTAGCGGGAACAATGAGCAGTTCTTC
- | TRBJ2-7 | TRBV7-9 | - | CASSLKTGLSYEQYF | TGTGCCAGCAGCTTAAAGACAGGTCTTTCCTACGAGCAGTACTTC
- | TRBJ2-1 | TRBV4-1 | - | CASSQDRSSYNEQFF | TGCGCCAGCAGCCAAGACAGAAGCTCCTACAATGAGCAGTTCTTC
- | TRBJ2-2 | TRBV4-3 | - | CASSQDRGGITGELFF | TGCGCCAGCAGCCAAGACAGGGGAGGGATCACCGGGGAGCTGTTTTTT
- | TRBJ2-7 | TRBV2 | TRBD2 | CASSVGLAPEQYF | TGTGCCAGCAGTGTGGGACTAGCCCCCGAGCAGTACTTC
- | TRBJ2-1 | TRBV11-2 | - | CASSLESRDNEQFF | TGTGCCAGCAGCTTAGAGTCGAGGGATAATGAGCAGTTCTTC
- | TRBJ2-7 | TRBV13 | - | CASSPGAGAGYEQYF | TGTGCCAGCAGCCCCGGAGCAGGGGCCGGTTACGAGCAGTACTTC
- | TRBJ2-6 | TRBV4-3 | - | CASSQGQEYSGANVLTF | TGCGCCAGCAGCCAAGGACAGGAGTACTCTGGGGCCAACGTCCTGACTTTC
- | TRBJ2-4 | TRBV7-9 | TRBD1 | CASRQPTGSNIQYF | TGTGCCAGCAGACAACCGACAGGGTCTAACATTCAGTACTTC
- | TRBJ2-1 | TRBV29-1 | TRBD2 | CSVEDQWRESIYEQFF | TGCAGCGTTGAAGATCAGTGGCGGGAGTCGATCTATGAGCAGTTCTTC
- | TRBJ2-7 | TRBV28 | TRBD2 | CASSQISGKEEQYF | TGTGCCAGCAGTCAAATAAGCGGGAAGGAAGAGCAGTACTTC
- | TRBJ2-7 | TRBV6-5 | - | CASSSLAGSYEQYF | TGTGCCAGCAGTTCCCTTGCGGGTTCCTACGAGCAGTACTTC
few | TRBJ2-1 | TRBV7-6 | TRBD2 | CASSIGTSGYNEQFF | TGTGCCAGCAGCATAGGGACTAGCGGCTACAATGAGCAGTTCTTC
- | TRBJ2-2 | TRBV4-1 | - | CASSQEGGYAGELFF | TGCGCCAGCAGCCAAGAGGGGGGTTATGCCGGGGAGCTGTTTTTT
- | TRBJ1-3 | TRBV13 | TRBD1 | CASSPTGTGSSGNTIYF | TGTGCCAGCAGCCCAACCGGGACAGGGAGCTCTGGAAACACCATATATTTT
- | TRBJ2-1 | TRBV25-1 | TRBD2 | CASSELGTSGSLINEQFF | TGTGCCAGCAGCGAACTCGGGACTAGCGGGAGCTTAATAAATGAGCAGTTCTTC
- | TRBJ1-3 | TRBV28 | TRBD1 | CASSLTGVGNTIYF | TGTGCCAGCAGTCTTACAGGGGTTGGAAACACCATATATTTT
- | TRBJ2-7 | TRBV11-3 | TRBD1 | CASSPIRDRGTLVRGEQYF | TGTGCCAGCAGCCCGATCCGGGACAGGGGAACTCTTGTTCGCGGGGAGCAGTACTTC
- | TRBJ2-7 | TRBV28 | - | CASSQKRPGHISYEQYF | TGTGCCAGCAGTCAAAAACGTCCGGGACATATCTCCTACGAGCAGTACTTC
- | TRBJ1-6 | TRBV27 | TRBD1 | CASSSTGDSPLHF | TGTGCCAGCAGTTCGACAGGGGATTCACCCCTCCACTTT
- | TRBJ2-2 | TRBV4-3 | TRBD2 | CASSQASGNAGELFF | TGCGCCAGCAGCCAAGCAAGCGGGAACGCCGGGGAGCTGTTTTTT
- | TRBJ2-7 | TRBV27 | TRBD2 | CASSSPSGSKYEQYF | TGTGCCAGCAGTTCCCCCAGCGGGAGTAAGTACGAGCAGTACTTC
medium-sized | TRBJ1-1 | TRBV4-2 | TRBD1 | CASSQSARGYAEAFF | TGTGCCAGCAGCCAGAGCGCCAGGGGGTACGCTGAAGCTTTCTTT
- | TRBJ1-5 | TRBV6-5 | TRBD1 | CASSSDRDDQPQHF | TGTGCCAGCAGCAGCGACAGGGACGATCAGCCCCAGCATTTT
- | TRBJ2-3 | TRBV10-3 | - | CATSGGRGSDTQYF | TGTGCCACCTCGGGTGGGCGGGGCAGTGATACGCAGTATTTT